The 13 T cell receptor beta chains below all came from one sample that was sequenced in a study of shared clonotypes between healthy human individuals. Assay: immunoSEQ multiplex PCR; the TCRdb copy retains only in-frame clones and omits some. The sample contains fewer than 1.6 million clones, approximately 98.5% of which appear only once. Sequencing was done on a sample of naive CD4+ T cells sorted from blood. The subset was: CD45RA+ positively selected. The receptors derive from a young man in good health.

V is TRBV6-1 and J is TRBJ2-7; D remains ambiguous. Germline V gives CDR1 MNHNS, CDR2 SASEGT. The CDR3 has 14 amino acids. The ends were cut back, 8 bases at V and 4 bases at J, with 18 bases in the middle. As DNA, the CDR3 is TGTGCCAGCCCCGCGGACCGTCCGGCGTACGAGCAGTACTTC. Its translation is CASPADRPAYEQYF.

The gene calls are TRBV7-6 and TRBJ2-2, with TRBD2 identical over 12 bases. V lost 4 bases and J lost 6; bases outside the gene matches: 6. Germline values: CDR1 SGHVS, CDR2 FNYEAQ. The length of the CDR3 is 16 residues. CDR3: CASSSRTSGTAGELFF. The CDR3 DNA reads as TGTGCCAGCAGCTCCAGGACTAGCGGGACTGCCGGGGAGCTGTTTTTT.

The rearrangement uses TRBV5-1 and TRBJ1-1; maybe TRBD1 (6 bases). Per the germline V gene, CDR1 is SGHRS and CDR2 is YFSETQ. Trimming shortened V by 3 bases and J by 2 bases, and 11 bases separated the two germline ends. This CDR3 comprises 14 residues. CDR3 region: CASSWDTHNTEAFF. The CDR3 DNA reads TGCGCCAGCAGCTGGGACACCCATAACACTGAAGCTTTCTTT.

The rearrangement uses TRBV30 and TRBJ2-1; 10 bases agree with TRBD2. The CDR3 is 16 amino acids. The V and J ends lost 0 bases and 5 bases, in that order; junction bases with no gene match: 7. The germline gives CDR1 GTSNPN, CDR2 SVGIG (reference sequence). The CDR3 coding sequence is TGTGCCTGGAGTGTACCCCTAGCGGGAGCAAACAATGAGCAGTTCTTC. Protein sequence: CAWSVPLAGANNEQFF. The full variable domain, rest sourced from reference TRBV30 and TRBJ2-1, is SQTIHQWPATLVQPVGSPLSLECTVEGTSNPNLYWYRQAAGRGLQLLFYSVGIGQISSEVPQNLSASRPQDRQFILSSKKLLLSDSGFYLCAWSVPLAGANNEQFFGPGTRLTVL.

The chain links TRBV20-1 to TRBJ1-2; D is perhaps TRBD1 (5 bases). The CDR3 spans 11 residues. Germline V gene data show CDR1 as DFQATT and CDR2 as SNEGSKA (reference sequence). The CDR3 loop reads CNIDRSYGYTF. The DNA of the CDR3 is TGCAATATCGACAGATCCTATGGCTACACCTTC.

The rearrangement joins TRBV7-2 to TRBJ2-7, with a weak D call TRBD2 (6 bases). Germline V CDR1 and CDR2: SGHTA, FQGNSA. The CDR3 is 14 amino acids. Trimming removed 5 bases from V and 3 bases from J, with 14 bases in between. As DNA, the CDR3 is TGTGCCAGCAGCCCCGGGACTCCGAACTACGAGCAGTACTTC. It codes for CASSPGTPNYEQYF.

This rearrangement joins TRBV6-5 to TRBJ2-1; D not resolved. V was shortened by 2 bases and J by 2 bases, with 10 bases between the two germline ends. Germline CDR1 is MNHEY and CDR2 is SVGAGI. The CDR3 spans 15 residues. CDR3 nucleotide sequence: TGTGCCAGCAGTTACAGGCGGTTGACCTACAATGAGCAGTTCTTC. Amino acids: CASSYRRLTYNEQFF.

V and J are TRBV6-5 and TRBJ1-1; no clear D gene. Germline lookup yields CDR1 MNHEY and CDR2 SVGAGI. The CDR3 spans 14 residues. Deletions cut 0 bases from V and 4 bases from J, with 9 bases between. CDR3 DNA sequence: TGTGCCAGCAGTTACTCTGGGGTTAGCACTGAAGCTTTCTTT. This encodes CASSYSGVSTEAFF.

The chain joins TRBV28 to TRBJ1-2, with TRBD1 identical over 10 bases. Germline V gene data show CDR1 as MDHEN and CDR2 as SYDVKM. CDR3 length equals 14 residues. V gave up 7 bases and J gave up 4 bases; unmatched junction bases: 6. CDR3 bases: TGTGCCAGCAACCCGGACAGGGGGTTCTATGGCTACACCTTC. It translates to CASNPDRGFYGYTF.

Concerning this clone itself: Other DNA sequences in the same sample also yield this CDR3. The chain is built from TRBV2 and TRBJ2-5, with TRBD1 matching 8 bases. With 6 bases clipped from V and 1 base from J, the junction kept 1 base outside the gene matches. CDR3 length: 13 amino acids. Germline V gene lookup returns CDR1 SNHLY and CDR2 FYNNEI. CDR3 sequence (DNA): TGTGCCAGCAGCGGGACAGGCCAAGAGACCCAGTACTTC. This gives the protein CASSGTGQETQYF.

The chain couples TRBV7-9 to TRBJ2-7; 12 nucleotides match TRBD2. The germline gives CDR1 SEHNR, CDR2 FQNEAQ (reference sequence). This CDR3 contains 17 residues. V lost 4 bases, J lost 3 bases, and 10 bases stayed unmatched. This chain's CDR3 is CASSSTSGSPDRYEQYF. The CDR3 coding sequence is TGTGCCAGCAGCTCGACTAGCGGGAGTCCAGATCGCTACGAGCAGTACTTC.

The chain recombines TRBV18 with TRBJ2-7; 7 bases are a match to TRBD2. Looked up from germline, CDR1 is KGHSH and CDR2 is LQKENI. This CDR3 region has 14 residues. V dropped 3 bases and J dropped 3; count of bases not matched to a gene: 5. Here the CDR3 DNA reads TGTGCCAGCTCACCCTCGGGAGGATTCTACGAGCAGTACTTC. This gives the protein CASSPSGGFYEQYF.

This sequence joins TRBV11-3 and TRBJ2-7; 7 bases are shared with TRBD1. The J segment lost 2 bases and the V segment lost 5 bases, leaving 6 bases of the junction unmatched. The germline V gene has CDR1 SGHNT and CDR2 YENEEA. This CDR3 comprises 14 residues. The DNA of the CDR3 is TGTGCCAGCAGCCCGTCGACAGGGACCTACGAGCAGTACTTC. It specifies CASSPSTGTYEQYF.